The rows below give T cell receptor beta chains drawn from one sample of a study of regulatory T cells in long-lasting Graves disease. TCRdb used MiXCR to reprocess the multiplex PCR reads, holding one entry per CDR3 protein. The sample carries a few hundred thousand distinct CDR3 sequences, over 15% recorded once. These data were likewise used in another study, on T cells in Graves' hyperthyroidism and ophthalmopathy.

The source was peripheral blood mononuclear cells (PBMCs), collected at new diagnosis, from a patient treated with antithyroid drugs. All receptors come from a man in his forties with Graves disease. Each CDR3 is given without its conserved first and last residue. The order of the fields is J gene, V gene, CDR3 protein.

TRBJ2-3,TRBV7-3,ASSSRGLRDTQY
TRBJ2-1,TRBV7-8,ASSPRTHNEQF
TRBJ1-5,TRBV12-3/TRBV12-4,ASSLHYRVNQPQH
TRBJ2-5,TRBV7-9,ASSSQDHRLETQY
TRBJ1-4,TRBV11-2,ASSFDRESNEKLF
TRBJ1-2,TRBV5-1,ASSLEPVLGGYT
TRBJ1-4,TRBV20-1,SAGGEGEKLF
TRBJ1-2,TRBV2,ASTRPGRIYGYT
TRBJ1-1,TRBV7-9,ASSLVGPGVF
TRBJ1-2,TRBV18,ASSPGQGTGYT
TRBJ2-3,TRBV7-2,ASSLEGLAGGPTDTQY
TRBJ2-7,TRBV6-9,ASSYLYEQY
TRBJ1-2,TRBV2,ASKFTLRQVGGYT
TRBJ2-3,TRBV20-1,SARDRRGGTDTQY
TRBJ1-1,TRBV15,ATSRGGGTEAF
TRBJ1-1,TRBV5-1,ASSLTGLDTEAF
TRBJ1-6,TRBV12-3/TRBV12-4,ASSLTGSKSPLH
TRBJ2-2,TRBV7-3,ASSSAQNTGELF
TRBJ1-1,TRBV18,ASSPRERSEAF
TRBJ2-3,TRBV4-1,ASSQDAPQDTQY
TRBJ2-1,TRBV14,ANSVAGVRISSYNEQF
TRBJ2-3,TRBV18,ASSLTGTDTQY
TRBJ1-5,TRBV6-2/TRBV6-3,ASSYFGQPQH
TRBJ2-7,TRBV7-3,ASSLRPGSPYEQY
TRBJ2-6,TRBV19,ASSEQSGANVLT
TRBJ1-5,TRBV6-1,ASSESWGQVNQPQH
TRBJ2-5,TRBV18,ASSTDRDSGTETQY
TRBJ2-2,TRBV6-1,ASSGQRNTGELF
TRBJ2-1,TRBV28,ASSFGTGGLNEQL
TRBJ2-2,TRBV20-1,SARDLQGEAGELF
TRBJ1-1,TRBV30,AWNAPNTEAF
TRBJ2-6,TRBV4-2,ASSQEDRGGANVLT
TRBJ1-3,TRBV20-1,SALTGPGNTIY
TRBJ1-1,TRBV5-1,ASRTGAWGTEAF
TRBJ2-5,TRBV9,ASSLAGKETQY
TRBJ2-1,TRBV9,ASSPLLALNEQF
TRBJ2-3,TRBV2,ASRGLSGGAKDTQY
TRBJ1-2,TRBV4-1,ASSQAGTGPYGYT
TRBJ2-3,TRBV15,ATSRGTVTDTQY
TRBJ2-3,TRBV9,DSSVASGTTGGPTDTQY
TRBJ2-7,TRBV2,ASSPRPAGQYEQY